This T cell receptor beta chain was retrieved from a study of T cell responses to AZD1222 COVID-19 vaccine. Across the whole study: Second-dose intervals of approximately 4 or approximately 12 weeks were pooled.

Comments on this clone: Antigen: not known.

Profiling relied on immunoSEQ multiplex PCR, and the TCRdb table lists in-frame clones only, not all of them. This sample carries over 130,000 clones, around 95% of them seen once, and the ten largest clones take around 1.3%. Whole-study results and caveats: Only 5 or 6 people who got AZD1222 tested seropositive at baseline.

Sequencing used peripheral blood, obtained on day 0 of AZD1222 vaccination. The sequence was collected from an adult in good health.

Written as DNA, the CDR3 is TGTGCTAGTGGTTTGGCCTATACAGGGGGCATGGATTGGAATGAGCAGTTCTTC. Translated: CASGLAYTGGMDWNEQFF. The rearrangement uses TRBV12-5 and TRBJ2-1, with 9 bases fitting TRBD1. The CDR3 consists of 18 residues. V dropped 1 base and J dropped 7; count of bases not matched to a gene: 14. The germline gives CDR1 LGHNT, CDR2 FRNRAP.